This T cell receptor beta chain was retrieved from a study of CD8 T cells in Susac syndrome. Germline-derived CDR1 and CDR2 are KGHDR and SFDVKD. Trimming cost V 9 bases and J 3 bases, with 14 bases left between them. The CDR3 runs 14 residues. While CD8+ and CD4+ T cells were isolated negatively, TEMRA cells were enriched by FACS. Reverse transcription of about 0.5 to 1 ug RNA was carried out with random hexamers. MiXCR was run by TCRdb on the immunoSEQ multiplex PCR reads, yielding one entry per CDR3 protein. The sample consists of approximately 270,000 distinct CDR3 sequences, just under 95% of them appearing once.

J is TRBJ2-1 and V is TRBV24-1; a weak D match, TRBD2 (7 bases). Input material: CD4+ T cells from PBMCs. The sequence came from a human donor with multiple sclerosis. This CDR3 reads CATGGGLGYNEQFF. CDR3 in DNA: TGTGCCACCGGGGGGGGCCTAGGCTACAATGAGCAGTTCTTC.